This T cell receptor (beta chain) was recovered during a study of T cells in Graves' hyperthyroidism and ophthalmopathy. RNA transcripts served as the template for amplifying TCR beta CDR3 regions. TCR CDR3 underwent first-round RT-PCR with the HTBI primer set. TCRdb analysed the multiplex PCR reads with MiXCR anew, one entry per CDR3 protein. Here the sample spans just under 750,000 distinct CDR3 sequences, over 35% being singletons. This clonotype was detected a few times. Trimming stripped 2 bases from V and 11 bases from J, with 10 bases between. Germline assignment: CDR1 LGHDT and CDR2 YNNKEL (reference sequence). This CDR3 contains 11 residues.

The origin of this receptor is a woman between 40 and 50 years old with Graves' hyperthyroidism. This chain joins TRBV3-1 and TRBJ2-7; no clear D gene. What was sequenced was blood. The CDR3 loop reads CASSQSRRKYF. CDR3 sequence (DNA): TGTGCCAGCAGCCAATCACGTAGGAAGTACTTC.